This T cell receptor beta chain appears in the sequencing data of a study of Ad26.COV2.S vaccination and SARS-CoV-2 variants. This CDR3 comprises 17 residues. With V trimmed by 1 base and J by 2 bases, 8 bases remained unmatched. In germline, CDR1 is SGHNT, CDR2 YYREEE (reference sequence). Regarding the study as a whole: The placebo group had lower spike-specific TCR breadth than the vaccine recipients did.

The treatment here: some 20 received Ad26.COV2.S at low or high dose, single or two shots; 5 received placebo; per-sample allocation not given. It was on day 63 after the first vaccine or placebo injection that samples were taken. Of note for this clone: Its antigen is as yet unknown.

Here immunoSEQ multiplex PCR was the method, and the copy in TCRdb shows in-frame clones only, minus some. The profile shows roughly 380,000 clones, 88% of them singletons. The sequenced sample was peripheral blood, obtained in a trial of Ad26.COV2.S vaccine versus placebo. The chain recombines TRBV5-4 with TRBJ2-7, with TRBD2 identical over 11 bases. The TCR sequence derives from a person between 18 and 65 years old who received the Ad26.COV2.S COVID-19 vaccine or a placebo. The CDR3 coding sequence is TGTGCCAGCAGCTTGAGTTGGGGGACTAGCGGCACCTACGAGCAGTACTTC. Translating gives CASSLSWGTSGTYEQYF.